Included here is one T cell receptor beta chain sequence, with context. The data stem from a study of identical twins. TCRdb fed the 5' RACE reads into MiXCR, producing one record per CDR3 protein. The sample holds 1.5 million to 2 million distinct CDR3 sequences, more than 30% seen once. Germline V gene data show CDR1 as LGHNA and CDR2 as YNFKEQ. The CDR3 totals 13 residues. J is TRBJ2-4 and V is TRBV4-2; D may match TRBD1 or TRBD2 (5 bases each). The tail of the sequence fits TRBJ2-7 better, so the J call may be wrong. Material: cord blood. The clonotype comes from a newborn girl in good health. CDR3 bases: TGTGCCAGCAGCCAAGAATCTGGGGGCGAGCAGTACTTC. Residues: CASSQESGGEQYF.